This is a list of T cell receptor beta chains from one sample in a study of T cell responses to AZD1222 COVID-19 vaccine. Here immunoSEQ multiplex PCR was the method, and the copy in TCRdb shows in-frame clones only, minus some. The sample shows 98,000 or so clones, 65% to 85% of them seen only once. The source was peripheral blood, collected 28 days after the second AZD1222 dose. The origin of the receptors is an adult who received the AZD1222 COVID-19 vaccine. CDR3s include the opening cysteine and the closing phenylalanine or tryptophan. Fields, in order: clone size, J gene, V gene, D gene, CDR3 protein, CDR3 DNA. A D gene is named only where the DNA matches it firmly. Expanded clones get a size class; other rows say once, few or many, or leave the size out.

NA TRBJ1-5 TRBV30 TRBD1 CAWSRDRDQPQHF TGTGCCTGGAGTCGGGACAGGGATCAGCCCCAGCATTTT
NA TRBJ1-3 TRBV9 TRBD1 CASSIASTGGRGNTIYF TGTGCCAGCAGCATCGCCTCGACAGGGGGCAGGGGAAACACCATATATTTT
NA TRBJ1-3 TRBV9 TRBD1 CASSVAGTASGNTIYF TGTGCCAGCAGCGTTGCCGGGACAGCCTCTGGAAACACCATATATTTT
few TRBJ2-7 TRBV5-4 NA CASSLQGSEQYF TGTGCCAGCAGCTTACAGGGAAGCGAGCAGTACTTC
NA TRBJ1-3 TRBV6-6 NA CATLSSSGNTIYF TGTGCCACCCTATCTTCCTCTGGAAACACCATATATTTT
NA TRBJ2-7 TRBV10-1 NA CASSGGREGYEQYF TGCGCCAGCTCCGGTGGCCGAGAAGGCTACGAGCAGTACTTC
NA TRBJ2-7 TRBV28 TRBD2 CASSLGSLWGGAPSYEQYF TGTGCCAGCAGTTTAGGCTCCCTTTGGGGGGGAGCTCCCTCCTACGAGCAGTACTTC
few TRBJ1-2 TRBV4-3 NA CASSQVRVRLSAWGYTF TGCGCCAGCAGCCAAGTACGTGTGAGGCTTTCGGCGTGGGGCTACACCTTC
NA TRBJ2-2 TRBV7-3 NA CASSLRDAGELFF TGTGCCAGCAGCTTACGGGACGCCGGGGAGCTGTTTTTT
NA TRBJ2-2 TRBV6-2/TRBV6-3 NA CASSWTVSEDTGELFF TGTGCCAGCAGTTGGACAGTTAGCGAGGACACCGGGGAGCTGTTTTTT
NA TRBJ1-1 TRBV29-1 NA CSAQSGGTEAFF TGCAGCGCTCAAAGTGGCGGGACTGAAGCTTTCTTT
NA TRBJ2-3 TRBV5-4 TRBD1 CASRTGGTDTQYF TGTGCCAGCAGGACAGGGGGCACAGATACGCAGTATTTT
NA TRBJ2-4 TRBV7-2 TRBD1 CASSLTPGQGMNIQYF TGTGCCAGCAGCCTCACACCGGGACAGGGTATGAACATTCAGTACTTC
NA TRBJ2-4 TRBV3-1/TRBV3-2 TRBD1 CASSQQGVGDIQYF TGTGCCAGCAGCCAACAGGGGGTGGGGGACATTCAGTACTTC
NA TRBJ2-7 TRBV5-1 NA CASSLEGSSYEQYF TGCGCCAGCAGCTTGGAGGGAAGCTCCTACGAGCAGTACTTC
NA TRBJ1-6 TRBV19 NA CASSNNRASPLHF TGTGCCAGTAGTAACAACAGGGCTTCACCCCTCCACTTT
NA TRBJ1-2 TRBV29-1 NA CSAVQGEGYTF TGCAGCGCGGTCCAGGGCGAAGGCTACACCTTC
NA TRBJ2-7 TRBV29-1 TRBD1 CSARGQGAYEQYF TGCAGCGCTAGGGGACAGGGAGCCTACGAGCAGTACTTC
NA TRBJ1-1 TRBV19 NA CASYEPPNRAFF TGTGCCAGTTACGAGCCGCCAAACCGGGCTTTCTTT
NA TRBJ2-7 TRBV11-3 TRBD2 CASSLFSGGAYEQYF TGTGCCAGCAGCTTATTCAGCGGGGGTGCCTACGAGCAGTACTTC
NA TRBJ2-1 TRBV7-3 NA CASSARENNEQFF TGTGCCAGCAGCGCAAGGGAAAACAATGAGCAGTTCTTC
NA TRBJ2-1 TRBV27 NA CATQRGFRNEQFF TGTGCCACCCAGAGGGGGTTTCGTAATGAGCAGTTCTTC
NA TRBJ1-5 TRBV5-4 NA CASSLPGGAAEF TGTGCCAGCAGCTTGCCGGGGGGGGCCGCCGAATTT
NA TRBJ2-5 TRBV4-2 TRBD1 CASSQATDRGETQYF TGTGCCAGCAGCCAAGCTACAGACAGGGGAGAGACCCAGTACTTC
NA TRBJ2-7 TRBV6-5 NA CASTGTGLYEQYF TGTGCCAGCACCGGGACGGGACTCTACGAGCAGTACTTC
NA TRBJ1-2 TRBV9 NA CASSALTGNYGYTF TGTGCCAGCAGCGCGCTAACAGGGAACTATGGCTACACCTTC
NA TRBJ1-2 TRBV6-5 NA CASGNGAAYGYTF TGTGCCAGCGGGAATGGGGCAGCCTATGGCTACACCTTC
NA TRBJ2-3 TRBV9 TRBD2 CASSASGSTDTQYF TGTGCCAGCAGCGCTAGCGGGAGCACAGATACGCAGTATTTT
NA TRBJ2-7 TRBV2 TRBD2 CASALSGAGEQYF TGTGCCAGCGCCCTTAGCGGGGCGGGCGAGCAGTACTTC
NA TRBJ2-6 TRBV15 NA CATSSSGRGAGANVLTF TGTGCCACCAGCAGTTCAGGTCGGGGAGCTGGGGCCAACGTCCTGACTTTC
few TRBJ2-1 TRBV2 TRBD1 CASSEEVGQEYNEQFF TGTGCCAGCAGTGAAGAAGTAGGACAGGAATACAATGAGCAGTTCTTC
NA TRBJ2-6 TRBV30 NA CAWNRGGTSRANVLTF TGTGCCTGGAATCGAGGGGGGACGTCGAGGGCCAACGTCCTGACTTTC
NA TRBJ2-7 TRBV6-5 NA CASSYGYGGDEQYF TGTGCCAGCAGTTACGGATACGGCGGCGACGAGCAGTACTTC
NA TRBJ1-2 TRBV27 NA CASSFRRVGAGAEGYTF TGTGCCAGCAGTTTTCGTCGGGTCGGGGCAGGGGCAGAAGGCTACACCTTC
NA TRBJ1-5 TRBV23-1 NA CASSQFQQFGNQPQHF TGCGCCAGCAGTCAATTCCAACAGTTCGGCAATCAGCCCCAGCATTTT